This T cell receptor (beta chain) was observed in a study of shared clonotypes between healthy human individuals. This CDR3 region has 13 residues. V lost 4 bases to trimming and J lost 7 bases, with 11 bases between them. CDR1 MNHEY and CDR2 SVGAGI come from the germline V gene. Generated by immunoSEQ multiplex PCR, the TCRdb table keeps only in-frame clones and is missing some. The repertoire includes roughly 810,000 clones, approximately 97% of them detected once, and less than 0.3% sits in the top ten. About this clone: The antigen remains unidentified.

Naive CD8 cells lacked CD45RO and underwent positive selection for CCR7, leaving out terminally differentiated effector memory CD45RA+ cells. Study results and caveats: Apart from blood, nothing was sampled; tissue repertoires likely differ. About 5% of naive CD4 clonotypes were common to a few donors.

This chain links TRBV6-5 with TRBJ1-5; D is unclear. This TCR came from a man aged 30 to 45 in good health. Sequencing was done on a sample of naive CD8+ T cells sorted from blood. The CDR3 spells CASSSIGSQPQHF. The CDR3 region has the DNA TGTGCCAGCAGTTCAATCGGATCCCAGCCCCAGCATTTT.